This is a list of T cell receptor beta chains from one sample in a study of HIV-infected patients and healthy controls. TCRdb re-analysed the 5' RACE reads in MiXCR, keeping a single row per CDR3 protein. The sample yields roughly 13,000 distinct CDR3 sequences, roughly 10% seen once. The sequencing input was blood. The receptors here all came from an adult in good health. Each CDR3 is given with its conserved first and last residue. The D gene is left open where the match is weak. Some rows have no size entry. The others give once, few or many, or a class for an expanded clone.

clone_size,v_call,d_call,j_call,cdr3_nt,cdr3_aa
many,TRBV30,NA,TRBJ2-1,TGTGCCTGGAGTGCCGACAATGAGCAGTTCTTC,CAWSADNEQFF
NA,TRBV3-1,NA,TRBJ2-1,TGTGCCAGCAGCCAAGGACTCTCCTATGAGCAGTTCTTC,CASSQGLSYEQFF
medium-sized,TRBV12-5,NA,TRBJ1-2,TGTGCTAGTGGTTTCGGTGGGGAAGGACGTGGCTACACCTTC,CASGFGGEGRGYTF
few,TRBV7-9,TRBD2,TRBJ2-1,TGTGCCAGCAGCTCCCCCTCCCCAGCCGGGACTAGCGGGCACGGCGAATACAATGAGCAGTTCTTC,CASSSPSPAGTSGHGEYNEQFF
many,TRBV5-1,TRBD2,TRBJ2-1,TGCGCCAGCAGCTTGGGCGCGGGAGGGCCAGGCAATGAGCAGTTCTTC,CASSLGAGGPGNEQFF
medium-sized,TRBV7-6,NA,TRBJ2-3,TGTGCCAGCAGCTCCCTACGGGAGACTAGCACAGATACGCAGTATTTT,CASSSLRETSTDTQYF
few,TRBV30,NA,TRBJ1-1,TGTGCCTGGACCCAGGGGAACACTGAAGCTTTCTTT,CAWTQGNTEAFF
few,TRBV5-1,NA,TRBJ2-7,TGCGCCAGCAGCTTGTGGCAGGGAAGCTCCTACGAGCAGTACTTC,CASSLWQGSSYEQYF
NA,TRBV20-1,NA,TRBJ2-1,TGCAGTGCCCCCGGGACTCGCTCTACAAATGAGCAGTTCTTC,CSAPGTRSTNEQFF
medium-sized,TRBV30,NA,TRBJ1-6,TGTGCCTGCAACACGGAAGTAGAGTCACCCCTCCACTTT,CACNTEVESPLHF
few,TRBV5-4,TRBD1,TRBJ2-1,TGTGCCAGCAGCTTGGGGGACAGGTACAATGAGCAGTTCTTC,CASSLGDRYNEQFF
medium-sized,TRBV5-1,TRBD1,TRBJ2-5,TGCGCCAGCAGCTTCCTCCTCACAGGGGCGGAGGAGACCCAGTACTTC,CASSFLLTGAEETQYF
many,TRBV7-3,NA,TRBJ1-1,TGTGCCAGCAGCTTACAGGCGAACACTGAAGCTTTCTTT,CASSLQANTEAFF
NA,TRBV27,NA,TRBJ2-3,TGTGCCAGCGCCCTTTTCGGCTCCCCACATACGCAGTATTTT,CASALFGSPHTQYF
medium-sized,TRBV2,NA,TRBJ1-6,TGTGCCAGCAGTGAGGGACGTTTGTCGAATTCACCCCTCCACTTT,CASSEGRLSNSPLHF
medium-sized,TRBV6-1,NA,TRBJ1-5,TGTGCCAGCAGAGAACGGAGAGCCGGCAGCGGCAATCAGCCCCAGCATTTT,CASRERRAGSGNQPQHF
few,TRBV7-2,NA,TRBJ1-6,TGTGCCAGCAGCTATTATAATTCACCCCTCCACTTT,CASSYYNSPLHF
NA,TRBV2,TRBD1,TRBJ1-5,TGTGCCAGCCGGGTACAGGGGAGCAATCAGCCCCAGCATTTT,CASRVQGSNQPQHF
medium-sized,TRBV6-1,NA,TRBJ1-1,TGTGCCAGCAGTGAGTACTCAGGGATAGCTTTCTTT,CASSEYSGIAFF
medium-sized,TRBV27,NA,TRBJ1-1,TGTGCCAGCAGTTTCAGTGGTGAAGCTTTCTTT,CASSFSGEAFF
many,TRBV12-3/TRBV12-4,NA,TRBJ2-3,TGTGCCAGCAGTTTAGGTGGGCAGGGTACGCAGTATTTT,CASSLGGQGTQYF
many,TRBV5-4,NA,TRBJ1-4,TGTGCCAGCAGTCACGGGCCAAGGGGAGTAAATGAAAAACTGTTTTTT,CASSHGPRGVNEKLFF
medium-sized,TRBV5-1,NA,TRBJ1-5,TGCGCCAGCAGCCCAGGGGCTGGGGAGGGGCAGCCCCAGCATTTT,CASSPGAGEGQPQHF
many,TRBV12-3/TRBV12-4,NA,TRBJ2-2,TGTGCCAGCAGCTCGGGAGTCCCCGGGGAGCTGTTTTTT,CASSSGVPGELFF
medium-sized,TRBV11-2,NA,TRBJ2-1,TGTGCCAGCAGCCACGGGTCGCCCCTTGAAATCGGGGATTACAATGAGCAGTTCTTC,CASSHGSPLEIGDYNEQFF
medium-sized,TRBV27,TRBD1,TRBJ2-1,TGTGCCAGCAGTTTGGACAGGGTCAATGAGCAGTTCTTC,CASSLDRVNEQFF
medium-sized,TRBV12-3/TRBV12-4,NA,TRBJ1-5,TGTGCCAGCAGTCTGGGGGGCAGGGACAATCAGCCCCAGCATTTT,CASSLGGRDNQPQHF
many,TRBV5-5,TRBD2,TRBJ2-1,TGTGCCAGCTTACCTCTAGCGGGACACAATGAGCAGTTCTTC,CASLPLAGHNEQFF
many,TRBV12-3/TRBV12-4,TRBD2,TRBJ2-1,TGTGCCAGCAGTTTAAGAGGACAAAAGACTAGCGGGGGGGAGCAGTTCTTC,CASSLRGQKTSGGEQFF
many,TRBV28,NA,TRBJ1-5,TGTGCCAGCAGTCCCGGTGGGGTTTTGCGGGAAGATCAGCCCCAGCATTTT,CASSPGGVLREDQPQHF
medium-sized,TRBV5-1,NA,TRBJ2-5,TGCGCCAGCAGCTTGGGACAGAATTCTCCCGGGTACTTC,CASSLGQNSPGYF
NA,TRBV28,NA,TRBJ1-2,TGTGCCAGCAGTTTTCATCCAGCTAACTATGGCTACACCTTC,CASSFHPANYGYTF
medium-sized,TRBV29-1,NA,TRBJ1-1,TGCAGCGTCTTAACAGGGAGGAACACTGAAGCTTTCTTT,CSVLTGRNTEAFF